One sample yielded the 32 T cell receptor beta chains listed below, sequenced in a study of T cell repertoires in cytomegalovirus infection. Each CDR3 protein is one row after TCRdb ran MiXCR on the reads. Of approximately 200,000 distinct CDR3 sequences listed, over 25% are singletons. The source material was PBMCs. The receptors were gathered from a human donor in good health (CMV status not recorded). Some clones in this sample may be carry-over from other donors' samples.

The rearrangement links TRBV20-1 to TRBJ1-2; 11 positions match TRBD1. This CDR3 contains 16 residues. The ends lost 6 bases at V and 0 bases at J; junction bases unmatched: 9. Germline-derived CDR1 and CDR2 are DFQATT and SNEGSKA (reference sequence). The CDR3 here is CSAQGDRGAANYGYTF. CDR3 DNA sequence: TGCAGTGCCCAAGGGGACAGGGGGGCAGCTAACTATGGCTACACCTTC.

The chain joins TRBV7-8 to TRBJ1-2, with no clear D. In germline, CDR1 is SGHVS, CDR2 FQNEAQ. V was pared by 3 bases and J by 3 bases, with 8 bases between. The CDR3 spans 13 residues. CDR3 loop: CASSLKDDYGYTF. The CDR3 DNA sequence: TGTGCCAGCAGCTTGAAGGACGACTATGGCTACACCTTC. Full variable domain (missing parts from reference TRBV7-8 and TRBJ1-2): GAGVSQSPRYKVAKRGQDVALRCDPISGHVSLFWYQQALGQGPEFLTYFQNEAQLDKSGLPSDRFFAERPEGSVSTLKIQRTQQEDSAVYLCASSLKDDYGYTFGSGTRLTVV.

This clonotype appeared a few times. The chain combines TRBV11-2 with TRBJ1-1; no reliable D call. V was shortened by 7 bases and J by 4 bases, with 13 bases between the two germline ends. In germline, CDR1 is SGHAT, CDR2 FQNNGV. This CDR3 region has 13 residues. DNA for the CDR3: TGTGCCAGCATGCGAGGAATCGGCACTGAAGCTTTCTTT. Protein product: CASMRGIGTEAFF.

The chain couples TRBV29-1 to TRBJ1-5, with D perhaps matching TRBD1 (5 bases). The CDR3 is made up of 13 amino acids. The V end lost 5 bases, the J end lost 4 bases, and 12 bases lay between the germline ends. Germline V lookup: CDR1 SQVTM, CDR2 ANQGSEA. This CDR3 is CSVSGRGNQPQHF. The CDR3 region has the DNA TGCAGCGTTTCGGGACGGGGGAATCAGCCCCAGCATTTT.

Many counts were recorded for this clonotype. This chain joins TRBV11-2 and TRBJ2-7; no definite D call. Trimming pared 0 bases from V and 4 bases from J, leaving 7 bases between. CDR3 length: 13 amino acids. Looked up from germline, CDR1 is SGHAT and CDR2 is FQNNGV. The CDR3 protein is CASSLDLLYEQYF. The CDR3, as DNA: TGTGCCAGCAGCTTAGACCTTCTTTACGAGCAGTACTTC.

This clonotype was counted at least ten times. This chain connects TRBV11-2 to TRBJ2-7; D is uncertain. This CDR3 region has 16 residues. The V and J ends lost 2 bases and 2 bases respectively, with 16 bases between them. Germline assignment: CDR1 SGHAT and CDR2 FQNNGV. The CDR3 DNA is TGTGCCAGCAGCTTATCTAGGGAAAACTCTGCCTACGAGCAGTACTTC. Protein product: CASSLSRENSAYEQYF.

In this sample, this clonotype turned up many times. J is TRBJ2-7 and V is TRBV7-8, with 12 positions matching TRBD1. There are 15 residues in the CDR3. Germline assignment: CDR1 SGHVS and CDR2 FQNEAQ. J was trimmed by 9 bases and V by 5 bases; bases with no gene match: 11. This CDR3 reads CASSPPSGQGARQYF. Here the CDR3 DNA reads TGTGCCAGCAGCCCCCCATCGGGACAGGGGGCTCGGCAGTACTTC.

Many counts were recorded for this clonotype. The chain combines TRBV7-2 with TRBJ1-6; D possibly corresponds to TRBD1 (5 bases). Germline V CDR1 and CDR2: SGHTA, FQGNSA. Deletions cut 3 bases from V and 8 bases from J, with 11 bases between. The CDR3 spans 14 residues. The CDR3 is CASSLSAGDSPLHF. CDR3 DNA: TGTGCCAGCAGCTTGTCCGCGGGGGATTCACCCCTCCACTTT. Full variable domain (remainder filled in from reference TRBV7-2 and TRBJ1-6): GAGVSQSPSNKVTEKGKDVELRCDPISGHTALYWYRQSLGQGLEFLIYFQGNSAPDKSGLPSDRFSAERTGGSVSTLTIQRTQQEDSAVYLCASSLSAGDSPLHFGNGTRLTVT.

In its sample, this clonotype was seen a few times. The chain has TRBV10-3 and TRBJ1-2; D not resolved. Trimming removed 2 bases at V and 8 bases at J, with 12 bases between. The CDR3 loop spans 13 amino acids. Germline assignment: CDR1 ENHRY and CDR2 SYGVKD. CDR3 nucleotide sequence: TGTGCCATCAGTGAGGAAGGGATGAAAGGCTACACCTTC. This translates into CAISEEGMKGYTF.

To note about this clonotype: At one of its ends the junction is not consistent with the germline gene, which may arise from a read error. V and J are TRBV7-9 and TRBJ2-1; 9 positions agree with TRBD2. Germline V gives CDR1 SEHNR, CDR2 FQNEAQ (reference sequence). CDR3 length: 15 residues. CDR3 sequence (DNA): TGTGACAGCAGCGGTAGCGGGGGCCAGAACAATGAGCAGTTCTTC. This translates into CDSSGSGGQNNEQFF.

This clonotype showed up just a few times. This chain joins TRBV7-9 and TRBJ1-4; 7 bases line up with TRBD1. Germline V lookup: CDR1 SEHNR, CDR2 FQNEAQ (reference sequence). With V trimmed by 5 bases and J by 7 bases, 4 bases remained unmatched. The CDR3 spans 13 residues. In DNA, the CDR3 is TGTGCCAGCAGCACAGGGGAGGTTGAAAAACTGTTTTTT. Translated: CASSTGEVEKLFF.

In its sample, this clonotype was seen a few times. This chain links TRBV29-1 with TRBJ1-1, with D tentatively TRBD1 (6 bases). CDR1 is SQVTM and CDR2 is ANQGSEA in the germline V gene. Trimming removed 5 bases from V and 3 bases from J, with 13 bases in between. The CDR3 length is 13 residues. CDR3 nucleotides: TGCAGCGTTTACGACAGGAGTTACACTGAAGCTTTCTTT. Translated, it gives CSVYDRSYTEAFF.

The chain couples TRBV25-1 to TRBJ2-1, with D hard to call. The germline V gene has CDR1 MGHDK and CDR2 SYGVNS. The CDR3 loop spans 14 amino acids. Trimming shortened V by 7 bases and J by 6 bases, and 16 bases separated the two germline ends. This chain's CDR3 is CASKGLQTANEQFF. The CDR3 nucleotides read TGTGCCAGCAAGGGTCTGCAGACGGCCAATGAGCAGTTCTTC.

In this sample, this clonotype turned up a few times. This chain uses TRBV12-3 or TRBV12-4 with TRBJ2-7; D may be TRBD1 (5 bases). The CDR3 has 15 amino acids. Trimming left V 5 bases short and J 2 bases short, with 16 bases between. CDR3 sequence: CASSPRGRETYEQYF. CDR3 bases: TGTGCCAGCAGTCCAAGGGGAAGAGAAACCTACGAGCAGTACTTC.

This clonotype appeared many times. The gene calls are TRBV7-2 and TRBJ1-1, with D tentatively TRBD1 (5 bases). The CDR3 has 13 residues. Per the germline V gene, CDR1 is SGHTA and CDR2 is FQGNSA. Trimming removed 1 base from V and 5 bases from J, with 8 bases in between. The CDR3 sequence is CASSLGRVTEAFF. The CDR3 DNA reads TGTGCCAGCAGCTTAGGCAGGGTTACTGAAGCTTTCTTT.

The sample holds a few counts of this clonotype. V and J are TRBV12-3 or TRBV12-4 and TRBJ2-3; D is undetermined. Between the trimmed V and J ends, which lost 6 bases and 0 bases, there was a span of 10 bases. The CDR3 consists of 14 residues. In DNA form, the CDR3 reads TGTGCCAGCAGCTCTACAGAAAGCACAGATACGCAGTATTTT. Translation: CASSSTESTDTQYF.

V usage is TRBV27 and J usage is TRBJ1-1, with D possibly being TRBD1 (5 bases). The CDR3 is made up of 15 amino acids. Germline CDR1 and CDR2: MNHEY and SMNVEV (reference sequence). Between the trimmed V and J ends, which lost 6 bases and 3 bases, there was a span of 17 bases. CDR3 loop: CASRVGLPGHTEAFF. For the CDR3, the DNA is TGTGCCAGCAGGGTGGGACTCCCAGGGCACACTGAAGCTTTCTTT.

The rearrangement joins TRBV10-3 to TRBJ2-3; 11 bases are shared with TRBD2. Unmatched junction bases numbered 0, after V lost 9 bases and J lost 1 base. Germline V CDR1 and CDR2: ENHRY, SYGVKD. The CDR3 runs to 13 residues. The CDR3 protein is CAMTSGGTDTQYF. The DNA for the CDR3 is TGTGCCATGACTAGCGGGGGCACAGATACGCAGTATTTT.

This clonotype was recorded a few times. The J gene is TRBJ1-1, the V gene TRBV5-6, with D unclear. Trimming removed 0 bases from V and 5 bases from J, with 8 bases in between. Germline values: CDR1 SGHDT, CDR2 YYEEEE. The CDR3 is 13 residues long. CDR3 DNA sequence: TGTGCCAGCAGCTTGGGGTGGGAAACTGAAGCTTTCTTT. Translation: CASSLGWETEAFF.

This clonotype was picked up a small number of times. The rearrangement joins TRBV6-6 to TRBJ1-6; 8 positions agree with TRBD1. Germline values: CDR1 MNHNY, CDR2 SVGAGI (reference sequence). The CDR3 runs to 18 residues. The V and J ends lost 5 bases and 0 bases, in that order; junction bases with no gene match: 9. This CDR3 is CASSRDRPVSSYNSPLHF. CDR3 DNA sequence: TGTGCCAGCAGTCGGGACAGGCCTGTGAGCTCCTATAATTCACCCCTCCACTTT.

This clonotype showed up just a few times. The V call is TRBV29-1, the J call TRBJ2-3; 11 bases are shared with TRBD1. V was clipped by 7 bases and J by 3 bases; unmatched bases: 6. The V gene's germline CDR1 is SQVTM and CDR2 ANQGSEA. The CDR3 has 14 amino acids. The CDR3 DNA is TGCAGCGGCCTGGACAGGGGGCGGACAGATACGCAGTATTTT. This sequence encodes CSGLDRGRTDTQYF.

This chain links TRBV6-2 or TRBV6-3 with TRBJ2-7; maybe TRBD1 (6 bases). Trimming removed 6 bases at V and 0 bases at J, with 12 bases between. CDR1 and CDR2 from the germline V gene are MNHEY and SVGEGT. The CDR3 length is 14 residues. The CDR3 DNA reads TGTGCCAGCAGAACCGGGACACCCTCCTACGAGCAGTACTTC. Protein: CASRTGTPSYEQYF.

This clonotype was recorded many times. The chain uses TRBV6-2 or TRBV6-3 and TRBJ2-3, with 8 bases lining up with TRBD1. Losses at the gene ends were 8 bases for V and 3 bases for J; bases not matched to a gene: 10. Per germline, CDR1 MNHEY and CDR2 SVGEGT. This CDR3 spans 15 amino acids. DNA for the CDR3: TGTGCCAGCGACTCAGGGGGCATAGGGACAGATACGCAGTATTTT. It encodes CASDSGGIGTDTQYF.

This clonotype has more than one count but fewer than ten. The CDR3 DNA reads TGTGCCAGCAGTCCCCGGGTCCTTCCCCGCAATGGGGAGTTCTTC. Translating gives CASSPRVLPRNGEFF. The chain carries TRBV27 and TRBJ2-1; D uncertain. Germline assignment: CDR1 MNHEY and CDR2 SMNVEV (reference sequence). This CDR3 contains 15 residues. Deletions cut 5 bases from V and 14 bases from J, with 25 bases between.

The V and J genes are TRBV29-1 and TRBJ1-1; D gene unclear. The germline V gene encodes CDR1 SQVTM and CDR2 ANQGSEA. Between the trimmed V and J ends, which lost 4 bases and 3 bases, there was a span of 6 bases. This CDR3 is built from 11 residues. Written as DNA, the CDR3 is TGCAGCGTTGGAGATTACACTGAAGCTTTCTTT. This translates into CSVGDYTEAFF.

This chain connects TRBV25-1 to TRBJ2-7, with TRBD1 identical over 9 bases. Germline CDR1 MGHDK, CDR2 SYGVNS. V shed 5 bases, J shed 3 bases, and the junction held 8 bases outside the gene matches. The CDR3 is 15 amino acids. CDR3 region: CASSRPGTGIYEQYF. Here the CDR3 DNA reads TGTGCCAGCAGTCGTCCCGGGACAGGGATCTACGAGCAGTACTTC.

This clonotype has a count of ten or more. The CDR3 is CASSSQGMAGETQYF. The CDR3 DNA reads as TGTGCCAGCAGCTCACAGGGGATGGCCGGGGAGACCCAGTACTTC. J is TRBJ2-5 and V is TRBV7-2; 7 nucleotides align to TRBD1. The V gene's germline CDR1 is SGHTA and CDR2 FQGNSA. J gave up 5 bases and V 4 bases, and 10 bases lay outside the gene matches. The CDR3 consists of 15 residues.

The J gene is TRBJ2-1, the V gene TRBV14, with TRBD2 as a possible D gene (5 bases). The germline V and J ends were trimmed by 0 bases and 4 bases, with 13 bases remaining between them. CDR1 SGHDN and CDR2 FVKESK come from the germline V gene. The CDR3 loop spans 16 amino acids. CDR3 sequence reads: CASSQEFRGIYNEQFF. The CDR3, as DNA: TGTGCCAGCAGCCAAGAGTTCCGGGGTATATACAATGAGCAGTTCTTC.

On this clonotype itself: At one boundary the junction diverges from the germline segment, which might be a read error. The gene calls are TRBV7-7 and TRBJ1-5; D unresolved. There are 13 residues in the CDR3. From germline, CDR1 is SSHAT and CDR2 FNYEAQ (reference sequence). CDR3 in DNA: TGTGCTAGCAGCCCAGGACCAAGAGAGGCCCAGCATTTT. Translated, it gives CASSPGPREAQHF.

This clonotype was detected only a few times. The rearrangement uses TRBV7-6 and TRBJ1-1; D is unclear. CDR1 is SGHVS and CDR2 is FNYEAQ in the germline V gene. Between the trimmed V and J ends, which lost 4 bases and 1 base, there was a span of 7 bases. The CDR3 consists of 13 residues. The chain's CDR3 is CASSWGANTEAFF. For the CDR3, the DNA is TGTGCCAGCAGCTGGGGTGCGAACACTGAAGCTTTCTTT.

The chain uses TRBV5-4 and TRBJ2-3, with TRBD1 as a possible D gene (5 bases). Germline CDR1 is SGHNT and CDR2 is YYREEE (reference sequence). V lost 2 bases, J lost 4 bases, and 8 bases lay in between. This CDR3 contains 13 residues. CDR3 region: CASSFPGSDTQYF. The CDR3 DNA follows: TGTGCCAGCAGCTTTCCAGGGTCAGATACGCAGTATTTT. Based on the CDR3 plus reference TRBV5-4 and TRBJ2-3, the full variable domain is ETGVTQSPTHLIKTRGQQVTLRCSSQSGHNTVSWYQQALGQGPQFIFQYYREEENGRGNFPPRFSGLQFPNYSSELNVNALELDDSALYLCASSFPGSDTQYFGPGTRLTVL.

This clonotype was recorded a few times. CDR3 sequence (DNA): TGTGCCAGCAGGGGCGGGGACAGGTCGAGCTCCTACGAGCAGTACTTC. Protein sequence: CASRGGDRSSSYEQYF. V and J are TRBV25-1 and TRBJ2-7; 8 nucleotides agree with TRBD1. Looked up from germline, CDR1 is MGHDK and CDR2 is SYGVNS. The V gene end was trimmed by 6 bases and the J gene end by 0 bases; junction bases not matched to a gene: 10. The CDR3 is 16 residues long.